This record concerns one T cell receptor beta chain sequence. What antigen it recognizes has not been identified. The record has no base qualities; no much larger clone is one base away. These data come from a study of OX40 agonist ivuxolimab in advanced cancers. Study-wide context: Ivuxolimab was a fully human IgG2 agonistic monoclonal antibody targeting the costimulatory receptor OX40 (CD134). Intravenous ivuxolimab was administered to patients every 2 weeks at six dose levels: 0.01, 0.1, 0.3, 1.5, 3 and 10 mg/kg. Among the roughly 52 dose-escalation patients, about 19 had hepatocellular carcinoma, around 15 melanoma, 9 renal cell carcinoma and 9 head and neck cancer. In the dose-escalation cohort, more than 75% of patients were male, and the mean age was approximately 64 years, with a range of 23 to 79. Prior anti-PD-1, anti-PD-L1 or anti-CTLA-4 therapy was permitted, and less than 45% of dose-escalation patients had received checkpoint inhibitors. Partial responses occurred in three dose-escalation patients, of whom one had hepatocellular carcinoma and two had cutaneous melanoma. Peripheral TCRbeta sequencing aimed to test whether ivuxolimab altered TCR sequence diversity and caused clonal T-cell expansion. The monotherapy dose-escalation portion (N ≈ 50 patients) of the phase I ivuxolimab trial is reported in the paper.

To sequence the TCRbeta CDR3 region, genomic DNA was isolated from the sorted cells. TCRbeta CDR3 regions were sequenced using the immunoSEQ Assay. Entries here come from immuneACCESS through TCRdb and include only in-frame sequences with V and J called. Some clones fail to appear in such tables; in the studies checked, an unresolved V gene covers under half of the shortfall, and the cause of the remainder is unknown. The sample contains some 64,000 clones, 88% of them found a single time. About 0.7% of the sample is taken by the ten largest. Overall study results and their limits: Low levels of normalized T-cell clonal expansion were also seen in some patients who did not respond. Which antigens the clonally expanded peripheral T cells were specific for was not determined. On average, CD8+ T cells showed more expanded clones than CD4+ T cells after ivuxolimab. At doses of 0.1 to 3.0 mg/kg, clonal expansion of both CD4+ and CD8+ T cells in blood was seen between baseline and week 6. Partial responders in the 0.1-3.0 mg/kg groups had among the lowest normalized peripheral clonal expansion, especially among CD8+ T cells.

The germline V gene (reference sequence) provides CDR1 LNHDA and CDR2 SQIVND. Trimming costs V 8 bases and J 5 bases, and their ends lie 13 bases apart. The CDR3 contains 13 residues, cysteine and phenylalanine counted. Only CDR3 DNA is held: 39 bases, read in frame from base 1. Patients with autoimmune disease history or receiving systemic immunosuppression were excluded from the trial. Peripheral blood for TCR sequencing was collected from all dose cohorts at baseline, on cycle 4 day 1, and on cycle 7 day 1. The samples were drawn from a first-in-human, open-label, multicenter phase I dose-escalation trial of ivuxolimab. Adults with locally advanced or metastatic head and neck squamous cell, hepatocellular, melanoma or renal cell carcinoma were enrolled in the trial. Before TCR sequencing, CD4+ T cells and CD8+ T cells from peripheral blood were sorted into separate populations.

This clonotype originated in an adult with an advanced solid tumor such as melanoma, head and neck, liver or kidney cancer. The specimen comprised CD4+ or CD8+ T cells sorted from blood, sampled in a trial of the OX40 agonist ivuxolimab. In this chain, TRBV19 is recombined with TRBJ1-5; tentative D gene TRBD1, with 5 bases matching. Read as DNA, the sequence is TGTGCCAGTCAATGGGGGGTCTATCAGCCCCAGCATTTT. Its amino acids are CASQWGVYQPQHF.